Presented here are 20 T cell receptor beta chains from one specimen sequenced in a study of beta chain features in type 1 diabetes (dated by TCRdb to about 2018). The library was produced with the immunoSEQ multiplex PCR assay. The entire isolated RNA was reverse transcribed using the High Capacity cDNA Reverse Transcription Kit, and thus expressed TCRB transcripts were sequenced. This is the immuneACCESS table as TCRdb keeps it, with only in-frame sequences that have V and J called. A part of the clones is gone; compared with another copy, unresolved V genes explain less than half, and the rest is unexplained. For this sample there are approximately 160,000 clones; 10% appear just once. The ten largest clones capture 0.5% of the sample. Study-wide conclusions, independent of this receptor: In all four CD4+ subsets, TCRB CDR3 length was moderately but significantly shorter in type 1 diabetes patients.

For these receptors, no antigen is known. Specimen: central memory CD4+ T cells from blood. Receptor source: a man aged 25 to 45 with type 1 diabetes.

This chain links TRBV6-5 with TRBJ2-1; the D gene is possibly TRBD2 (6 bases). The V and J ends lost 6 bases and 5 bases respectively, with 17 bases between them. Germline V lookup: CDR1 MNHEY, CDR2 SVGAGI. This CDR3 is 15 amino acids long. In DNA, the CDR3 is TGTGCCAGCAGGCCGATCCGGGACTTAAACAATGAGCAGTTCTTC. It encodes CASRPIRDLNNEQFF.

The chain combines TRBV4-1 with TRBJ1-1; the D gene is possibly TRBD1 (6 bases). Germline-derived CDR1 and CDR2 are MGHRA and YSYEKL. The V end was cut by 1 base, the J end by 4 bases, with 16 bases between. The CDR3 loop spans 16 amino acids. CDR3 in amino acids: CASSQAIGGAGTEAFF. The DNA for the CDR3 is TGCGCCAGCAGCCAAGCCATCGGGGGGGCGGGCACTGAAGCTTTCTTT.

CDR3 sequence: CASSPPGLGNEQFF. CDR3 in DNA: TGTGCCAGCAGCCCCCCCGGACTAGGCAATGAGCAGTTCTTC. This chain links TRBV9 with TRBJ2-1; 7 bases line up with TRBD2. The junction had 7 bases not matched to a gene; V was cut back by 4 bases and J by 6 bases. Looked up from germline, CDR1 is SGDLS and CDR2 is YYNGEE. The CDR3 extends over 14 amino acids.

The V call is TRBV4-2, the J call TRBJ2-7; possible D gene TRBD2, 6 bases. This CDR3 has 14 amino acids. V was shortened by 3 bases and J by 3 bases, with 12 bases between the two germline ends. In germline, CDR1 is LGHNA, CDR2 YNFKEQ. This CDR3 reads CASSQTKDYYEQYF. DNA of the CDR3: TGTGCCAGCAGCCAGACCAAGGACTACTACGAGCAGTACTTC.

CDR3 protein: CASLNSGQGGTEAFF. CDR3 DNA: TGTGCCAGCCTAAATAGCGGGCAGGGAGGCACTGAAGCTTTCTTT. The rearrangement joins TRBV28 to TRBJ1-1; tentatively, D is TRBD1 (5 bases). Germline V gene sequence: CDR1 MDHEN, CDR2 SYDVKM. V lost 8 bases and J 4 bases, leaving 20 bases between the germline ends. This CDR3 contains 15 residues.

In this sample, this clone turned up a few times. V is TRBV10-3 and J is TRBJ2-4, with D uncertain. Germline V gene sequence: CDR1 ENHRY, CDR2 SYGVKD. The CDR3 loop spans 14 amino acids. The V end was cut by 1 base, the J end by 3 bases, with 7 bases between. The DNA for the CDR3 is TGTGCCATCAGTGAGTACCCAGACAAAAACATTCAGTACTTC. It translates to CAISEYPDKNIQYF.

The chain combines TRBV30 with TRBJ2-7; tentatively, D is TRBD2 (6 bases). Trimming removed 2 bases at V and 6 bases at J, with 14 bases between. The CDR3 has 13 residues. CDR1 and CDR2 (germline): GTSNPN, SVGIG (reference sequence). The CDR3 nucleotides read TGTGCCTGGAGTCGCGGGCGCGGGGTCGAGCAGTACTTC. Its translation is CAWSRGRGVEQYF.

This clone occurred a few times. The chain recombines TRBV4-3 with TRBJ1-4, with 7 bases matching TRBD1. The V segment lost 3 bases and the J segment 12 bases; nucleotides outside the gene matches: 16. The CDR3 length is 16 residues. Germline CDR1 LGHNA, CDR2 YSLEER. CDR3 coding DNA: TGCGCCAGCAGCCAGGGCACCGGGACAGAGGTCAGCCAACTGTTTTTT. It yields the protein CASSQGTGTEVSQLFF.

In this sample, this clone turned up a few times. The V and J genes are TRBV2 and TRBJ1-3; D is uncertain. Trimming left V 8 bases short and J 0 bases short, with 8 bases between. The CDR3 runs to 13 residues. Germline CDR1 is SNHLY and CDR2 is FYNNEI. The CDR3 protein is CASSSISGNTIYF. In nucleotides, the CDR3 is TGTGCCAGCTCGAGTATCTCTGGAAACACCATATATTTT.

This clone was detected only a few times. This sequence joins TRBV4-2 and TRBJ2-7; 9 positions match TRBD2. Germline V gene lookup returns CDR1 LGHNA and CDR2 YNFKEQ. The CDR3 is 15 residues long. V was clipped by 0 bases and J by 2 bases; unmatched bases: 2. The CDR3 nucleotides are TGTGCCAGCAGCCAAGAGGCGGGAGGGCCCTACGAGCAGTACTTC. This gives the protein CASSQEAGGPYEQYF.

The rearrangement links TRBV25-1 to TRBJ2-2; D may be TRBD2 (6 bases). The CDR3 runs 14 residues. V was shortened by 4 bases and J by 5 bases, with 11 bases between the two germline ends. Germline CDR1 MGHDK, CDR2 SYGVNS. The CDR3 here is CASSVLAETGELFF. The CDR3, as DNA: TGTGCCAGCAGTGTACTAGCCGAGACCGGGGAGCTGTTTTTT. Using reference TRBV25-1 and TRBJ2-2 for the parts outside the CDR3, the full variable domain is EADIYQTPRYLVIGTGKKITLECSQTMGHDKMYWYQQDPGMELHLIHYSYGVNSTEKGDLSSESTVSRIRTEHFPLTLESARPSHTSQYLCASSVLAETGELFFGEGSRLTVL.

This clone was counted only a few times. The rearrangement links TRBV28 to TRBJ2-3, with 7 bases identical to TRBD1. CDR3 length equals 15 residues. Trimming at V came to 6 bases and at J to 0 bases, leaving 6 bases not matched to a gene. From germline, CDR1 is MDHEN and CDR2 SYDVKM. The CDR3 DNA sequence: TGTGCCAGCAGAGGGACAGTGATTAGCACAGATACGCAGTATTTT. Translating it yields CASRGTVISTDTQYF.

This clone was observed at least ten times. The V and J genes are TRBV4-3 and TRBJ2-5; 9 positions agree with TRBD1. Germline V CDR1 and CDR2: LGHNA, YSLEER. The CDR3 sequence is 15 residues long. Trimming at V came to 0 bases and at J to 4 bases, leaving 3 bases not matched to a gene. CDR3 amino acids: CASSQDHRGLETQYF. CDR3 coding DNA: TGCGCCAGCAGCCAAGATCACAGGGGGCTAGAGACCCAGTACTTC.

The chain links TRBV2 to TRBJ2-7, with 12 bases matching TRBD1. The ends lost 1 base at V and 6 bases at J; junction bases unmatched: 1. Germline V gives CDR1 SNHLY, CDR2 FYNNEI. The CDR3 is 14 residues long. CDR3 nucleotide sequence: TGTGCCAGCAGTGAAGGGGACAGGGGGCGCGAGCAGTACTTC. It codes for CASSEGDRGREQYF.

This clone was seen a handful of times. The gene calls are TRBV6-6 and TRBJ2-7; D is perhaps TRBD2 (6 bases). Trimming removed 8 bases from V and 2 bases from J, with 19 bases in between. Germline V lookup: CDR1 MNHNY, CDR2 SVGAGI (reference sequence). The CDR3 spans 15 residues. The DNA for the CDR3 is TGTGCCAGCGAAGAAAGCGGGCGCAATACCTACGAGCAGTACTTC. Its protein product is CASEESGRNTYEQYF.

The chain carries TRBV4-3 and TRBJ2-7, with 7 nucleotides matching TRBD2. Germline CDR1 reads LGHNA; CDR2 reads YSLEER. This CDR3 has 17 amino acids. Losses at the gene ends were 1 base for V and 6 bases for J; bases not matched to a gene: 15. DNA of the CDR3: TGCGCCAGCAGCCAAGTTTCTAGCGGAACCCTGTTGGCCGAGCAGTACTTC. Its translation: CASSQVSSGTLLAEQYF.

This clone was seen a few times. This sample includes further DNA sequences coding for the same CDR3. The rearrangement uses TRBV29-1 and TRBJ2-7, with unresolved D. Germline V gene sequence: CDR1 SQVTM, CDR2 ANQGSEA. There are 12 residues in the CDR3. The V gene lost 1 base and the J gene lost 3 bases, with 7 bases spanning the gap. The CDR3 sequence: CSVEGSSYEQYF. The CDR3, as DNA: TGCAGCGTTGAAGGGTCTAGCTACGAGCAGTACTTC.

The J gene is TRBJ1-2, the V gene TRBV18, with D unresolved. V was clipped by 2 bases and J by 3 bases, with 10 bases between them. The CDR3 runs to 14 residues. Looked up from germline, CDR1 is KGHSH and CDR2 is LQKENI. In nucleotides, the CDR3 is TGTGCCAGCTCACCAGCGGGCGTGGACTATGGCTACACCTTC. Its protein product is CASSPAGVDYGYTF.

CDR3 in amino acids: CAWWGQGYEQYF. For the CDR3, the DNA is TGTGCCTGGTGGGGACAGGGCTACGAGCAGTACTTC. This sequence joins TRBV30 and TRBJ2-7; TRBD1 aligns across 9 bases. Germline CDR1 and CDR2: GTSNPN and SVGIG (reference sequence). The CDR3 is 12 amino acids. The V and J ends lost 5 bases and 3 bases, in that order; junction bases with no gene match: 2.

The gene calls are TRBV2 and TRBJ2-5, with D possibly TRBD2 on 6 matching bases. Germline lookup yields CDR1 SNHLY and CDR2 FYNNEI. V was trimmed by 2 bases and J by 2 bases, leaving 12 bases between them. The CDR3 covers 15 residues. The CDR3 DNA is TGTGCCAGCAGTGAACAGGCGGGGCCACAAGAGACCCAGTACTTC. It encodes CASSEQAGPQETQYF.